The following is a T cell receptor (beta chain) sequence with its context. The antigen is undetermined. The assay was immunoSEQ multiplex PCR, and TCRdb's table has in-frame clones only and misses some. The sample lists 11,000 to 15,000 clones; around 78% were seen once. The CDR3 totals 14 residues. CDR1 is SGHRS, CDR2 YFSETQ, per germline. Unmatched junction bases numbered 9, after V lost 4 bases and J lost 5 bases. The data derive from a study of T cell repertoires in ileal Crohn's disease. Study summary: All patients had surgery for stricturing (61%) or penetrating (around 40%) disease. General observations from the study: Mucosal expansions were suggested to be mainly CD8 T cells.

Sample: ileal tissue. The chain combines TRBV5-1 with TRBJ2-7, with TRBD2 matching over 7 bases. This sequence originates from an adult with Crohn's disease. The DNA for the CDR3 is TGCGCCAGCAGCCCGTCTCCGGGGGGAAACGAGCAGTACTTC. It specifies CASSPSPGGNEQYF.